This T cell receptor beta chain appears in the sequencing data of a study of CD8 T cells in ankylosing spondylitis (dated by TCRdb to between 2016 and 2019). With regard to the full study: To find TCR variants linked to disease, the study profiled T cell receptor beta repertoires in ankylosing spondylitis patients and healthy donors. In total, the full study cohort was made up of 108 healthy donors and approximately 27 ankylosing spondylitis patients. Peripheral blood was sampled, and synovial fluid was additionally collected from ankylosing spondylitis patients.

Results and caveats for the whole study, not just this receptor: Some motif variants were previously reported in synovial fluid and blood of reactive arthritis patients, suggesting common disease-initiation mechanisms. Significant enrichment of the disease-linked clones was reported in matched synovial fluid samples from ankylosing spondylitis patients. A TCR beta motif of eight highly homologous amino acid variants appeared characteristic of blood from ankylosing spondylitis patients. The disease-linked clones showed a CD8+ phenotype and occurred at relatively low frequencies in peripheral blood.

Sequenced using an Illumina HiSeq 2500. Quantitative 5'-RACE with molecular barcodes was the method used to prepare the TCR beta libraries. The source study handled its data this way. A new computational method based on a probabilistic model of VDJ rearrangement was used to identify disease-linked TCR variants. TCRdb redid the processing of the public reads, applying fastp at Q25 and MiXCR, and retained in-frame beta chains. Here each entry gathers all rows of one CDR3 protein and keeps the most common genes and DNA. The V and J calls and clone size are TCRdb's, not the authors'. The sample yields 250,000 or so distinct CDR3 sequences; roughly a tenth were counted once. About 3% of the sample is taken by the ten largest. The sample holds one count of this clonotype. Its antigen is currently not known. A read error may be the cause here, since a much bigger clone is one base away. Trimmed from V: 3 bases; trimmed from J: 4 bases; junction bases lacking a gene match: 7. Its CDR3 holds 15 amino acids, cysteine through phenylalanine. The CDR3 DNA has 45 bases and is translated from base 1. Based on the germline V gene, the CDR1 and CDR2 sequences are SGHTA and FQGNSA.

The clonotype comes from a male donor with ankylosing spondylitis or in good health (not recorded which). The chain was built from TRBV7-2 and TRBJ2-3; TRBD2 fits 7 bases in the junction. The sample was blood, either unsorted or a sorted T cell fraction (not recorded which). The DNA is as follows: TGTGCCAGCAGCTTCCGGGGGGACCGCGCAGATACGCAGTATTTT. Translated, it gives CASSFRGDRADTQYF.